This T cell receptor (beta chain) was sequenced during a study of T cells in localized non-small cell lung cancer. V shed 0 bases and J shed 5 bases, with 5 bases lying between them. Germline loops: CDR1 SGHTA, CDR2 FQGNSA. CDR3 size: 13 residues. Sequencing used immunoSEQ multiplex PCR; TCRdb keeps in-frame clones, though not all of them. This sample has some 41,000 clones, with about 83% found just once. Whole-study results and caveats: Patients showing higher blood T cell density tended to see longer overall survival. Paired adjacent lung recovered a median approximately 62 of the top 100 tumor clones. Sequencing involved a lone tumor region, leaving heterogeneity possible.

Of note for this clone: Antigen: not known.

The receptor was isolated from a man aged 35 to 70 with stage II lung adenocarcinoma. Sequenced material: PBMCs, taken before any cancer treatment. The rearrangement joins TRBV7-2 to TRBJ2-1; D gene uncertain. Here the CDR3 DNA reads TGTGCCAGCAGCTTAGCCAGCAACAATGAGCAGTTCTTC. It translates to CASSLASNNEQFF.